The sequence of this T cell receptor (beta chain) was determined in a study of metastatic and nonmetastatic thyroid tumors. Study background: Repertoires were compared across blood and tumor or nodule tissue from malignant and benign thyroid patients.

Nobody among the patients had been given any treatment before thyroid surgery. Regarding the study as a whole: Malignant thyroid tumors reportedly had TCR beta diversity that was significantly higher than in benign nodules, in blood and tumor.

In the case of this clone: Antigen unknown.

In the original analysis: The distant-metastasis classifier for papillary thyroid cancer was built from CDR3 differences across clinicopathological groups. With MiXCR, TCRdb called clones anew from the PCR reads. The V and J calls reflect TCRdb's pipeline rather than the authors' work. The sample comprises 15,000 to 20,000 clones, under 35% of which are singletons, and about 14% rests with the top ten. Germline assignment: CDR1 SGHVS and CDR2 FQNEAQ. Trimming left V 5 bases short and J 8 bases short, with 10 bases between. The CDR3 is made up of 12 amino acids. The chain recombines TRBV7-8 with TRBJ1-5; D is unresolved. The sequencing input was tumor tissue. This receptor was obtained from a female donor with papillary thyroid cancer or a benign thyroid nodule (not recorded which). Some clones in this sample may be carry-over from other donors' samples. CDR3 amino acids: CASSPPGEPQHF. The CDR3 nucleotides read TGTGCCAGCAGCCCCCCTGGAGAGCCCCAGCATTTT.